This T cell receptor beta chain is drawn from a study of yellow fever vaccine responses in identical twins. Broader study findings: Vaccine-induced T cell responses in twins were reportedly observed to appear partly convergent, partly personalized.

The CDR3 covers 15 residues. The V gene's germline CDR1 is LNHNV and CDR2 YYDKDF (reference sequence). With 0 bases removed from V and 0 bases from J, the gap between germline ends came to 8 bases. TCRdb redid the calling of the RT-PCR reads with MiXCR, one entry per CDR3 protein. This table holds approximately 9,600 distinct CDR3 sequences, over 80% found once. To note about this clonotype: No antigen is known for it.

The sequencing used T cells from blood (PBMCs), unsorted or a sorted subset (not recorded which), collected before or after yellow fever vaccination (not recorded which). The chain joins TRBV15 to TRBJ1-1; D not certain. The clonotype was recovered from a young woman who received the yellow fever vaccine. CDR3 in DNA: TGTGCCACCAGCAGAGAGGGCATCATGAACACTGAAGCTTTCTTT. Its translation is CATSREGIMNTEAFF.